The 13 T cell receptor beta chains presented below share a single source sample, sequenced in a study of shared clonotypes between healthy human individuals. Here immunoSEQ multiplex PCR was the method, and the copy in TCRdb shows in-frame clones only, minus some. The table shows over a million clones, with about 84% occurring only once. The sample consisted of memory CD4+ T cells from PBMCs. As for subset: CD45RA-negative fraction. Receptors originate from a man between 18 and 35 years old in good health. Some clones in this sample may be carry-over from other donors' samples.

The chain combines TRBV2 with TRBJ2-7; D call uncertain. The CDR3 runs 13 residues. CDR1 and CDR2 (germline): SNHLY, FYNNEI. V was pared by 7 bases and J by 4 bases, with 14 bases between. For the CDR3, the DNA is TGTGCCAGCACCGTAGCTTTGGATTACGAGCAGTACTTC. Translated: CASTVALDYEQYF.

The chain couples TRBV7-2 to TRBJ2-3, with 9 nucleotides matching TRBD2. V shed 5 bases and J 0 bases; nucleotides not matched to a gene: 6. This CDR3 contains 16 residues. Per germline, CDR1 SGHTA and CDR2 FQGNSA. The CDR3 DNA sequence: TGTGCCAGCAGCGTCCGACTAGCGGTTAGCACAGATACGCAGTATTTT. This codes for CASSVRLAVSTDTQYF.

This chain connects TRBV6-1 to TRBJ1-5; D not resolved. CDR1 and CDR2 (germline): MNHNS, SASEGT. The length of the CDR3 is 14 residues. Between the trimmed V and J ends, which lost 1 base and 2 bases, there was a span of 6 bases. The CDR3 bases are TGTGCCAGCAGTGAAGGCGCGGGCAATCAGCCCCAGCATTTT. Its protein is CASSEGAGNQPQHF.

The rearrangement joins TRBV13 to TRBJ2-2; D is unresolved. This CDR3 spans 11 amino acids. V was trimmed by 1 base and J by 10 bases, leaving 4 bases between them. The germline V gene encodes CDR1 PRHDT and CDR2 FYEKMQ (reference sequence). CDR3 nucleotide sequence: TGTGCCAGCAGCTTAGAGGTGGAGCTGTTTTTT. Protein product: CASSLEVELFF.

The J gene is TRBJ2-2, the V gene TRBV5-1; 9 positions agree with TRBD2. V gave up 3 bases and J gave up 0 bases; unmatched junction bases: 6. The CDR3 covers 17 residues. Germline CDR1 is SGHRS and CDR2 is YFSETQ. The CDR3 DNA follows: TGCGCCAGCAGCTCCGGGCGGACTAGCGCGAACACCGGGGAGCTGTTTTTT. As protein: CASSSGRTSANTGELFF. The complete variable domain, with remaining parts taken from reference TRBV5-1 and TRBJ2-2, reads KAGVTQTPRYLIKTRGQQVTLSCSPISGHRSVSWYQQTPGQGLQFLFEYFSETQRNKGNFPGRFSGRQFSNSRSEMNVSTLELGDSALYLCASSSGRTSANTGELFFGEGSRLTVL.

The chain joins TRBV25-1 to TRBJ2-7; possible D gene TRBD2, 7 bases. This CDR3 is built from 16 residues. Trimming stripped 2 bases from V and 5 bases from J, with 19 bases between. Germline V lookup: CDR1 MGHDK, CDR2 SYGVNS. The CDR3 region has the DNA TGTGCCAGCAGTGAAGCAACCGGGGGGCCCACCCACGAGCAGTACTTC. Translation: CASSEATGGPTHEQYF.

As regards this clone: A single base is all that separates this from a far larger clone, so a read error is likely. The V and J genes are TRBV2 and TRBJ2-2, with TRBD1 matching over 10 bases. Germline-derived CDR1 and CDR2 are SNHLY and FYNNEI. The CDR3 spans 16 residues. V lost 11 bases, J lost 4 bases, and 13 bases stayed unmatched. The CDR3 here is CAGSGTGVGLTGELFF. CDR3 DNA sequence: TGTGCCGGCTCCGGGACAGGGGTCGGTCTCACCGGGGAGCTGTTTTTT.

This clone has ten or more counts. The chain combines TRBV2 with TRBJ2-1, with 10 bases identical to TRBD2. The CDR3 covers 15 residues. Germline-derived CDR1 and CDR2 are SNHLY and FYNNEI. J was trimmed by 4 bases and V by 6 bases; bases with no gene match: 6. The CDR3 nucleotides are TGTGCCAGCAGCGCCACTAGCGGGAATTACAATGAGCAGTTCTTC. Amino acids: CASSATSGNYNEQFF.

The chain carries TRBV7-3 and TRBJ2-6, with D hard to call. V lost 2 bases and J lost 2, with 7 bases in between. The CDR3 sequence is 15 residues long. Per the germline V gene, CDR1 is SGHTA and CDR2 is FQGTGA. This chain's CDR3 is CASSLVGTGANVLTF. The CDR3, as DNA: TGTGCCAGCAGCTTAGTGGGGACTGGGGCCAACGTCCTGACTTTC.

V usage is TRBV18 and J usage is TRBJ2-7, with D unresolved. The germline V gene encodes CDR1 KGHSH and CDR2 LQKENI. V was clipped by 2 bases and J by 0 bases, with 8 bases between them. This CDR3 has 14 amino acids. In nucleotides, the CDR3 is TGTGCCAGCTCACCAGTGACGGACTCCTACGAGCAGTACTTC. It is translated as CASSPVTDSYEQYF.

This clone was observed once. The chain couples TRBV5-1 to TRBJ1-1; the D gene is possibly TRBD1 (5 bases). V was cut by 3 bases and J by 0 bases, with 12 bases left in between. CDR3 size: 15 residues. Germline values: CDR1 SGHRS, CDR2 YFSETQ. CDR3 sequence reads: CASSSSGIMNTEAFF. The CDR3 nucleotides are TGCGCCAGCAGCTCGTCAGGGATCATGAACACTGAAGCTTTCTTT.

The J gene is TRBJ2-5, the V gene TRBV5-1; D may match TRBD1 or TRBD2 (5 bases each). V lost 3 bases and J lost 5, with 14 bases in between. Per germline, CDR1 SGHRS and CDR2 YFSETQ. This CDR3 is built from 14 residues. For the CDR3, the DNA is TGCGCCAGCAGCTCCCCAAGGGGAGCGGAGACCCAGTACTTC. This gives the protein CASSSPRGAETQYF.

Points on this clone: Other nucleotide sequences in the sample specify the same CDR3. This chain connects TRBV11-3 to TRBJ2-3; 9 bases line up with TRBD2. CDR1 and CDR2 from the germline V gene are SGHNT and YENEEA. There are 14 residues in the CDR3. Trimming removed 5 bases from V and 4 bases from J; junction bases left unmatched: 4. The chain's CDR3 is CASSLGLAPDTQYF. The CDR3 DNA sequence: TGTGCCAGCAGCCTGGGACTAGCACCAGATACGCAGTATTTT.